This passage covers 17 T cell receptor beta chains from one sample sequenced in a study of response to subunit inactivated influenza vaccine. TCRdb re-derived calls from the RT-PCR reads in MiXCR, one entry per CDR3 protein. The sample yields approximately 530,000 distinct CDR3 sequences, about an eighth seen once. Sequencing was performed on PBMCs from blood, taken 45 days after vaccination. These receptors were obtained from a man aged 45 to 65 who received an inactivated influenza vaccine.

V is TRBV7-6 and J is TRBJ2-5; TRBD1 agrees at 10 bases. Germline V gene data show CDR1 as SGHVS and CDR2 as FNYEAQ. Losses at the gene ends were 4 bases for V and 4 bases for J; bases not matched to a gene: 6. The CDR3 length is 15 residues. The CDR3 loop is CASSYTGTGVETQYF. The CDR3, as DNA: TGTGCCAGCAGCTATACCGGGACAGGGGTAGAGACCCAGTACTTC.

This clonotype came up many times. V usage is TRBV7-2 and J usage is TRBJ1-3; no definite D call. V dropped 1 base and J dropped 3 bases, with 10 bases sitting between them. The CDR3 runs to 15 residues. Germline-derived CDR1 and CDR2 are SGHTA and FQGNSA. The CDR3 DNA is TGTGCCAGCAGCTTAGAGATCCGGAGTGGAAACACCATATATTTT. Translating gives CASSLEIRSGNTIYF. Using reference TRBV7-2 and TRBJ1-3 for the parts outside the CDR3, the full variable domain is GAGVSQSPSNKVTEKGKDVELRCDPISGHTALYWYRQSLGQGLEFLIYFQGNSAPDKSGLPSDRFSAERTGGSVSTLTIQRTQQEDSAVYLCASSLEIRSGNTIYFGEGSWLTVV.

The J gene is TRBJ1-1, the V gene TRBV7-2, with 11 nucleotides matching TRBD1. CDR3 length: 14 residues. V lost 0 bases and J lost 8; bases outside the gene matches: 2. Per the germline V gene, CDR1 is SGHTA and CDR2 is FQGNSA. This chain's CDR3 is CASSLAGTGGEAFF. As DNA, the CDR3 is TGTGCCAGCAGCTTAGCAGGGACAGGGGGGGAAGCTTTCTTT.

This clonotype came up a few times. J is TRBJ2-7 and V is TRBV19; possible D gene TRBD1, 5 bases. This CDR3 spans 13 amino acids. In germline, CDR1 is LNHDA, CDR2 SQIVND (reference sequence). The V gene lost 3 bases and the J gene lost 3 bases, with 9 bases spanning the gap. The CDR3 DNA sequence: TGTGCCAGTAGTATCGGACACTACTACGAGCAGTACTTC. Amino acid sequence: CASSIGHYYEQYF.

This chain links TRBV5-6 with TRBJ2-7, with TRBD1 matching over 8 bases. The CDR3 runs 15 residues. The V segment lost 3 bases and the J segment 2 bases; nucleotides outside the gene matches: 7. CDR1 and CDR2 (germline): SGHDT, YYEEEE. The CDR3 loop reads CASSWGQEITYEQYF. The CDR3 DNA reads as TGTGCCAGCAGCTGGGGACAGGAGATTACCTACGAGCAGTACTTC.

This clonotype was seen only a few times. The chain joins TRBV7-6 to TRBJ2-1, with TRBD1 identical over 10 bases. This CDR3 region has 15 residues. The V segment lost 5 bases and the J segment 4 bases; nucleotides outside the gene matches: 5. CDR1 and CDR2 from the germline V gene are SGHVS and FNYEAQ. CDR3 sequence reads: CASSEPGQGYNEQFF. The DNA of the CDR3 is TGTGCCAGCAGCGAACCGGGACAGGGGTACAATGAGCAGTTCTTC. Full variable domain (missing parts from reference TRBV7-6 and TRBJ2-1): GAGVSQSPRYKVTKRGQDVALRCDPISGHVSLYWYRQALGQGPEFLTYFNYEAQQDKSGLPNDRFSAERPEGSISTLTIQRTEQRDSAMYRCASSEPGQGYNEQFFGPGTRLTVL.

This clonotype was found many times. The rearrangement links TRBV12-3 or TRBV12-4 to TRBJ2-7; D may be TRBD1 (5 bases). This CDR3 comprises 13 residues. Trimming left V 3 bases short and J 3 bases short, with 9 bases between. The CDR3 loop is CASSLGPRYEQYF. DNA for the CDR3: TGTGCCAGCAGTTTGGGGCCCCGCTACGAGCAGTACTTC.

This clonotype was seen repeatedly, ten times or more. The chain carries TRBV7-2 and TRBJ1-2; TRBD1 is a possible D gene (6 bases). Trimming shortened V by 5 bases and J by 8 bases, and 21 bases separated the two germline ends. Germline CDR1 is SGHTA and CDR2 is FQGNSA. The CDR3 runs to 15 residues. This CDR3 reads CASSRERGIVVGYTF. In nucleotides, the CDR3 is TGTGCCAGCAGCCGAGAAAGGGGGATAGTTGTGGGCTACACCTTC.

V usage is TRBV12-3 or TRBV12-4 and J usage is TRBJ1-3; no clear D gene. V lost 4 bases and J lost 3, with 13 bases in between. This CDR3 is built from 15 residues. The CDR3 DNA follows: TGTGCCAGCAGTTCCGCCCGTAGAGGTGGAAACACCATATATTTT. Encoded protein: CASSSARRGGNTIYF.

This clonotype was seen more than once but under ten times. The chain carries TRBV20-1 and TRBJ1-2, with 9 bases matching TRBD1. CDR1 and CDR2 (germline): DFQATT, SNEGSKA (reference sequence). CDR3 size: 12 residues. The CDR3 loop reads CNGAGQGYGYTF. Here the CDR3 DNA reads TGCAATGGAGCGGGACAGGGATATGGCTACACCTTC.

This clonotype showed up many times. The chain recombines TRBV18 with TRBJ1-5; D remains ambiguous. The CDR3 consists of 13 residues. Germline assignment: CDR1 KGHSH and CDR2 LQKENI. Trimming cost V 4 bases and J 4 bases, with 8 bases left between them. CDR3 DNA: TGTGCCAGCTCACTAAAACCGAATCAGCCCCAGCATTTT. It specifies CASSLKPNQPQHF.

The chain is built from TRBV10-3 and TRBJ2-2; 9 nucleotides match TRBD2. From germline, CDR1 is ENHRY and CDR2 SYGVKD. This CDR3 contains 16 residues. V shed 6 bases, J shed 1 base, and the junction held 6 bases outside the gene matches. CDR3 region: CAIRAGGGENTGELFF. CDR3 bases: TGTGCCATCAGAGCCGGCGGGGGGGAGAACACCGGGGAGCTGTTTTTT.

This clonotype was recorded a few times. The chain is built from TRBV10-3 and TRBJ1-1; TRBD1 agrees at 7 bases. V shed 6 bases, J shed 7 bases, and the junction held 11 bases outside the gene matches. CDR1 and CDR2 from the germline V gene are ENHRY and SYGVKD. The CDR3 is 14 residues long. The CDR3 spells CAIRQGTLYGEAFF. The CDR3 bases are TGTGCCATCAGACAGGGGACCCTCTACGGTGAAGCTTTCTTT.

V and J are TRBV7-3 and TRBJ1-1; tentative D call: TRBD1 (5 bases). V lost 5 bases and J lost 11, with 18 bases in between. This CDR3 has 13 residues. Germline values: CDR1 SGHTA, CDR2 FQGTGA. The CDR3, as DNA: TGTGCCAGCAGCCCGGGGGGGTCAACTGGGGCTTTCTTT. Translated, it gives CASSPGGSTGAFF.

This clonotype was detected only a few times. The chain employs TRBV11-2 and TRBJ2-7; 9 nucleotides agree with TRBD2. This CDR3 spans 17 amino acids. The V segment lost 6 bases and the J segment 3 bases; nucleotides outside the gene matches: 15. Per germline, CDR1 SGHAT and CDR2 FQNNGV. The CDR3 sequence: CASRPPLGREGIYEQYF. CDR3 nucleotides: TGTGCCAGCAGGCCGCCCCTGGGGCGGGAGGGTATCTACGAGCAGTACTTC.

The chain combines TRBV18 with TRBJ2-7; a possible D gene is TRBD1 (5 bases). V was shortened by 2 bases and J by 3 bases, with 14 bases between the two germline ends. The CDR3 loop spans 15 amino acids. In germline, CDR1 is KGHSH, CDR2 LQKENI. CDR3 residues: CASSPEQGLIYEQYF. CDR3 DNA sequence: TGTGCCAGCTCACCAGAGCAGGGTTTGATCTACGAGCAGTACTTC. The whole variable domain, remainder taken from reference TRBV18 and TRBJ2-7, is NAGVMQNPRHLVRRRGQEARLRCSPMKGHSHVYWYRQLPEEGLKFMVYLQKENIIDESGMPKERFSAEFPKEGPSILRIQQVVRGDSAAYFCASSPEQGLIYEQYFGPGTRLTVT.

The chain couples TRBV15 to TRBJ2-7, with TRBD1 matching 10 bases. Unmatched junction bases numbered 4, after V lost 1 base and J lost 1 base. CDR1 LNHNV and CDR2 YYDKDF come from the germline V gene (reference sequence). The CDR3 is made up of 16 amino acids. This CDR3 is CATSRGRTGGSYEQYF. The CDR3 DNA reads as TGTGCCACCAGCAGAGGACGGACAGGGGGTTCCTACGAGCAGTACTTC.